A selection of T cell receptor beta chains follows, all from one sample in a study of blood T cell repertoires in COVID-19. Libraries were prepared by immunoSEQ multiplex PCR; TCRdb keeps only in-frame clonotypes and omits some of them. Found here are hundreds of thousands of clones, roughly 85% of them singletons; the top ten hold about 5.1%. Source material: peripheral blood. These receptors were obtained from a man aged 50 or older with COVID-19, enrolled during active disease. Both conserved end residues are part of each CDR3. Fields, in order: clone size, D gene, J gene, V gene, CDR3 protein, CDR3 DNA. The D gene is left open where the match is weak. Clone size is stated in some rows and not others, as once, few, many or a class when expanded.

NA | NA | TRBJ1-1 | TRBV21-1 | CASSKTRGITFF | TGTGCCAGCAGCAAAACACGGGGAATAACTTTCTTT
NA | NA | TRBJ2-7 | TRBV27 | CASSLSGALEQYF | TGTGCCAGCAGTTTATCTGGGGCCCTCGAGCAGTACTTC
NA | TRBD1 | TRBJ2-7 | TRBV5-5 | CASSLEGQSNYEQYF | TGTGCCAGCAGCTTGGAGGGACAGAGTAACTACGAGCAGTACTTC
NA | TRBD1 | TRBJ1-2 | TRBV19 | CASTLQGSRGSDYGYTF | TGTGCCAGTACCCTACAGGGGTCGCGCGGTAGTGACTATGGCTACACCTTC
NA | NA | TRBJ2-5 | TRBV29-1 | CSVEQGSGLLETQYF | TGCAGCGTAGAACAGGGAAGTGGTTTGTTAGAGACCCAGTACTTC
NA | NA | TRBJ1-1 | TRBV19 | CASSLESGTEAFF | TGTGCCAGTAGTCTGGAGAGTGGGACTGAAGCTTTCTTT
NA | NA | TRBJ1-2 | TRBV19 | CASKIGHRVTANYGYTF | TGTGCCAGTAAAATCGGACACAGGGTGACCGCTAACTATGGCTACACCTTC
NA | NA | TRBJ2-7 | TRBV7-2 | CASSPGNSPHEQYF | TGTGCCAGCAGCCCCGGGAACAGTCCCCACGAGCAGTACTTC
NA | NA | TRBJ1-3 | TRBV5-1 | CASSLDGTSGNTIYF | TGCGCCAGCAGCTTGGACGGTACCTCTGGAAACACCATATATTTT
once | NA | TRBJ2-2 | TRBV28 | CASKVGAGLTGELFF | TGTGCCAGCAAAGTGGGGGCAGGGCTCACCGGGGAGCTGTTTTTT
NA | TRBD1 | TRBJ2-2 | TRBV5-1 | CASSAGQGAGELFF | TGCGCCAGCAGCGCGGGACAGGGGGCCGGGGAGCTGTTTTTT
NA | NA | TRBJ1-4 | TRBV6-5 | CASSPAFSGEKLFF | TGTGCCAGCAGTCCAGCTTTCTCAGGGGAAAAACTGTTTTTT
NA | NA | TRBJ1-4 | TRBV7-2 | CASSLGLVHEKLFF | TGTGCCAGCAGCTTGGGGCTGGTACATGAAAAACTGTTTTTT
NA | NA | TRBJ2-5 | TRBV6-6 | CASSYSEYQETQYF | TGTGCCAGCAGTTACTCGGAGTACCAAGAGACCCAGTACTTC
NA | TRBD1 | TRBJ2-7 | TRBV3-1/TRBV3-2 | CASAGQGGYEQYF | TGTGCCAGCGCGGGACAGGGGGGCTACGAGCAGTACTTC
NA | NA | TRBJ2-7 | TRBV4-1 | CASSLEDSLLYEQYF | TGCGCCAGCAGCCTGGAAGACAGCCTACTCTACGAGCAGTACTTC
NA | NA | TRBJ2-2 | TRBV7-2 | CASSLVQGELFF | TGTGCCAGCAGCTTAGTGCAGGGGGAGCTGTTTTTT
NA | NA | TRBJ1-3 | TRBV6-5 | CASSYSAGSGNTIYF | TGTGCCAGCAGTTACTCGGCAGGCTCTGGAAACACCATATATTTT